This T cell receptor (beta chain) derives from a study of blood T cell repertoires in COVID-19. For the study at large: T cells, B-cell-depleted T cells, or PBMCs supplied cDNA or gDNA.

The CDR3 covers 16 residues. CDR1 and CDR2 from the germline V gene are SGHAT and FQNNGV. The V and J ends lost 5 bases and 4 bases respectively, with 18 bases between them. Profiled with immunoSEQ multiplex PCR; TCRdb holds only in-frame clones, not every one. This sample carries just under 85,000 clones, about 88% of them seen once, and the ten largest clones take 8%. The receptor was derived from a man aged 80 or over with active or convalescent COVID-19. This sequence joins TRBV11-2 and TRBJ1-5, with D possibly matching TRBD1 (5 bases). Material: peripheral blood. CDR3 sequence reads: CASSLGTGGFNQPQHF. CDR3 in DNA: TGTGCCAGCAGCCTCGGGACCGGGGGATTTAATCAGCCCCAGCATTTT.